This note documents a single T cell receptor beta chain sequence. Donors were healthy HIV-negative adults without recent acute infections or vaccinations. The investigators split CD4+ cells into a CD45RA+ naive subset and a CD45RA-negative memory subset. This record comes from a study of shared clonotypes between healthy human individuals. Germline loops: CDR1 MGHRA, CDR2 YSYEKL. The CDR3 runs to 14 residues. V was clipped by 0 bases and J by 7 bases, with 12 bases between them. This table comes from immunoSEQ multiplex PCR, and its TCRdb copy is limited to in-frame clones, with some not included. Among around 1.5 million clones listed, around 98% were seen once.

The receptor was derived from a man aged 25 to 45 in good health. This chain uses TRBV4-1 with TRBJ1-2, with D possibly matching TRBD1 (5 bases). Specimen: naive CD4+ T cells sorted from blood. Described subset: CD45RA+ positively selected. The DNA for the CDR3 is TGCGCCAGCAGCCAAGATGGTACGCAGGGTGGCTACACCTTC. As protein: CASSQDGTQGGYTF.